The 11 T cell receptor beta chains presented below share a single source sample, sequenced in a study of blood T cell repertoires in COVID-19. Assay: immunoSEQ multiplex PCR; the TCRdb copy retains only in-frame clones and omits some. The sample lists about 160,000 clones, around four fifths seen once, with about a tenth in the top ten. Source material: peripheral blood. The receptors here all came from a woman aged 80 or over with active or convalescent COVID-19.

The J gene is TRBJ1-1, the V gene TRBV6-5; 10 bases fit TRBD1. J gave up 3 bases and V 7 bases, and 8 bases lay outside the gene matches. Germline V gene sequence: CDR1 MNHEY, CDR2 SVGAGI. The CDR3 runs to 15 residues. The DNA of the CDR3 is TGTGCCAGCATCAGGACAGGGGGGAGGCACACTGAAGCTTTCTTT. The encoded protein is CASIRTGGRHTEAFF.

The chain employs TRBV5-6 and TRBJ1-6, with D possibly being TRBD1 (6 bases). Germline values: CDR1 SGHDT, CDR2 YYEEEE. Trimming removed 0 bases at V and 10 bases at J, with 11 bases between. CDR3 length: 14 amino acids. The CDR3 loop reads CASSLDRVGSPLHF. The CDR3, as DNA: TGTGCCAGCAGCTTGGACAGGGTTGGATCACCCCTCCACTTT.

This sequence joins TRBV30 and TRBJ2-7, with D possibly TRBD2 on 6 matching bases. Trimming left V 5 bases short and J 5 bases short, with 13 bases between. CDR3 length: 12 amino acids. In germline, CDR1 is GTSNPN, CDR2 SVGIG (reference sequence). This CDR3 reads CAWGGGFDEQYF. CDR3 coding DNA: TGTGCCTGGGGTGGAGGGTTCGACGAGCAGTACTTC.

This clone appeared a single time. The J gene is TRBJ1-1, the V gene TRBV10-3; 10 bases agree with TRBD1. J gave up 0 bases and V 6 bases, and 1 base lay outside the gene matches. The CDR3 spans 14 residues. CDR1 ENHRY and CDR2 SYGVKD come from the germline V gene. CDR3 amino acids: CAIRGQGMNTEAFF. CDR3 coding DNA: TGTGCCATCAGGGGACAGGGGATGAACACTGAAGCTTTCTTT.

V usage is TRBV19 and J usage is TRBJ1-6; D is ambiguous. Trimming removed 7 bases at V and 6 bases at J, with 25 bases between. In germline, CDR1 is LNHDA, CDR2 SQIVND (reference sequence). The CDR3 sequence is 18 residues long. CDR3 residues: CASTEVGGVGGGNSPLHF. The CDR3 bases are TGTGCCAGTACCGAAGTTGGTGGGGTCGGAGGTGGTAATTCACCCCTCCACTTT.

The V gene is TRBV5-4, the J gene TRBJ2-5; 8 bases line up with TRBD1. Germline V gives CDR1 SGHNT, CDR2 YYREEE (reference sequence). The CDR3 runs 15 residues. Unmatched junction bases numbered 8, after V lost 5 bases and J lost 2 bases. CDR3 protein: CASRRQGKGQETQYF. The CDR3 DNA sequence: TGTGCCAGCAGACGACAGGGGAAGGGTCAAGAGACCCAGTACTTC.

The chain links TRBV18 to TRBJ2-1; D is ambiguous. Per the germline V gene, CDR1 is KGHSH and CDR2 is LQKENI. The CDR3 is 15 amino acids. With 0 bases removed from V and 0 bases from J, the gap between germline ends came to 6 bases. CDR3 sequence reads: CASSPPGSSYNEQFF. The CDR3 nucleotides are TGTGCCAGCTCACCACCCGGTTCCTCCTACAATGAGCAGTTCTTC.

The chain links TRBV9 to TRBJ2-1, with 11 bases matching TRBD2. V shed 0 bases, J shed 3 bases, and the junction held 2 bases outside the gene matches. The CDR3 sequence is 16 residues long. Germline V gene data show CDR1 as SGDLS and CDR2 as YYNGEE. The CDR3 loop reads CASSVGGTSGYNEQFF. The CDR3, as DNA: TGTGCCAGCAGCGTAGGGGGGACTAGCGGCTACAATGAGCAGTTCTTC.

The chain joins TRBV5-1 to TRBJ1-1; possible D gene TRBD1, 5 bases. Germline values: CDR1 SGHRS, CDR2 YFSETQ. The V gene lost 4 bases and the J gene lost 5 bases, with 21 bases spanning the gap. The CDR3 runs to 16 residues. The CDR3, as DNA: TGCGCCAGCAGCACCACCGCTCTCGGGGGTGGAACTGAAGCTTTCTTT. This codes for CASSTTALGGGTEAFF.

The V call is TRBV19, the J call TRBJ1-4; 7 bases agree with TRBD1. The CDR3 contains 14 residues. CDR1 and CDR2 from the germline V gene are LNHDA and SQIVND (reference sequence). Trimming removed 8 bases from V and 3 bases from J; junction bases left unmatched: 6. Here the CDR3 DNA reads TGTGCCAGTCAGACAGGGTCTTCTAATGAAAAACTGTTTTTT. It codes for CASQTGSSNEKLFF.

The gene calls are TRBV5-5 and TRBJ1-2, with D possibly being TRBD1 (6 bases). V lost 4 bases and J lost 3, with 19 bases in between. CDR1 is SGHKS and CDR2 is YYEKEE in the germline V gene (reference sequence). This CDR3 has 16 residues. The CDR3 DNA sequence: TGTGCCAGCAGCCTAATGCAGGACAGCGCTTACTATGGCTACACCTTC. This codes for CASSLMQDSAYYGYTF.